One and the same sample provided the 3 T cell receptor beta chains below, sequenced in a study of post-analysis software for immune sequencing data. Sequencing libraries made from TCR beta cDNA carried unique molecular identifiers. TCRdb ran MiXCR on the PCR reads and lists one entry per CDR3 protein. The sample gives a few hundred thousand distinct CDR3 sequences, 30% to 40% of which show up once; approximately 6% is in the top ten. General study findings and limits: Controls had lower frequencies than patients of roughly five TRBV segments, which included TRBV5-6, TRBV5-1 and TRBV20-1.

No cognate antigen is known for these TCRs. Source material: blood. These TCRs come from a girl between 2 and 17 years old with multiple sclerosis.

In this sample, this clonotype turned up a few times. The chain links TRBV20-1 to TRBJ2-1; 11 bases map to TRBD1. V shed 6 bases, J shed 7 bases, and the junction held 17 bases outside the gene matches. This CDR3 has 17 residues. Germline V lookup: CDR1 DFQATT, CDR2 SNEGSKA (reference sequence). DNA of the CDR3: TGCAGTGCCATAAGAGGTTTGGGAGGGACAGGGGGAAATGAGCAGTTCTTC. Residues: CSAIRGLGGTGGNEQFF.

A few counts support this clonotype. The J gene is TRBJ1-1, the V gene TRBV15; 7 bases are a match to TRBD1. The length of the CDR3 is 15 residues. The V and J ends lost 0 bases and 4 bases, in that order; junction bases with no gene match: 5. Germline V gives CDR1 LNHNV, CDR2 YYDKDF (reference sequence). The CDR3 spells CATSRDRQGGTEAFF. CDR3 in DNA: TGTGCCACCAGCAGAGATAGACAGGGCGGCACTGAAGCTTTCTTT. The complete variable domain, with remaining parts taken from reference TRBV15 and TRBJ1-1, reads DAMVIQNPRYQVTQFGKPVTLSCSQTLNHNVMYWYQQKSSQAPKLLFHYYDKDFNNEADTPDNFQSRRPNTSFCFLDIRSPGLGDTAMYLCATSRDRQGGTEAFFGQGTRLTVV.

The V call is TRBV29-1, the J call TRBJ2-1; D gene ambiguous. CDR3 length equals 13 residues. Germline assignment: CDR1 SQVTM and CDR2 ANQGSEA. Trimming pared 8 bases from V and 0 bases from J, leaving 11 bases between. In DNA form, the CDR3 reads TGCAGCTCCTCGGGCCGCTCCTACAATGAGCAGTTCTTC. It encodes CSSSGRSYNEQFF.